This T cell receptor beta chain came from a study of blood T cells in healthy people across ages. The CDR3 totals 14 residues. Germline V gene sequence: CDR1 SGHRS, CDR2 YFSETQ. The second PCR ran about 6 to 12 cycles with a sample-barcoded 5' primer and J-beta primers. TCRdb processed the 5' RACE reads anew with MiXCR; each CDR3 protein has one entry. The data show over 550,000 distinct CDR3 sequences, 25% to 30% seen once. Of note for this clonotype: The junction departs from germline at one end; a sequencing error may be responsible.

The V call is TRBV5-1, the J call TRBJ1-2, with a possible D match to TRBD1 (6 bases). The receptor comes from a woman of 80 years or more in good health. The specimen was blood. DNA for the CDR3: TGCGCCAGCAGCTGGGGGGCCCGTGACTATGACTACACCTTC. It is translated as CASSWGARDYDYTF.